This T cell receptor (beta chain) was found in a study of neurological immune-mediated disorders. This clonotype came up a few times. Its target is unknown. The CDR3 spans 14 residues. Germline CDR1 is SGHTA and CDR2 is FQGTGA. V lost 5 bases and J lost 5; bases outside the gene matches: 4. Stated time point: longitudinal time-point 2. Unsorted libraries were generated from 2 million PBMCs held at -80 degrees C. TCRdb passed the 5' RACE reads through MiXCR, listing each CDR3 protein once. This table has 70,000 to 95,000 distinct CDR3 sequences, about 13% appearing once. Study-wide results and caveats: Private repertoires in all groups were suggested by the absence of shared CDR3 amino acid sequences among expanded clones across subjects. The most TCR clonal expansion was seen in HTLV-1-associated myelopathy, whereas the least was seen in multiple sclerosis, below the level in healthy controls.

Sequenced sample: PBMCs. V is TRBV7-3 and J is TRBJ2-2, with TRBD2 matching over 8 bases. The source is a female donor with HTLV-1-associated myelopathy (HAM/TSP). CDR3 in amino acids: CASSGSGETGELFF. The CDR3, as DNA: TGTGCCAGCAGCGGTAGCGGGGAGACCGGGGAGCTGTTTTTT.